These 29 T cell receptor beta chains were sequenced from one sample in a study of blood T cell repertoires in COVID-19 (dated by TCRdb to between 2020 and 2021). The library came from the immunoSEQ multiplex PCR assay. TCRdb took over this immuneACCESS table, retaining in-frame rearrangements with V and J assigned. Such tables are incomplete; in checked studies, under half of the missing clones stem from an unresolved V gene, and the remainder is unexplained. The sample table holds roughly 48,000 clones, of which 90% to 95% were seen once. The top ten clonotypes cover 0.9% to 1.1% of the sample. Sequenced sample: peripheral blood. These receptor sequences come from a man aged 55 to 70 with COVID-19, enrolled during active disease.

V and J are TRBV5-1 and TRBJ1-4; 9 positions match TRBD1. The trim removed 0 bases at V and 4 bases at J, leaving 4 bases unmatched. CDR3 length: 16 amino acids. The germline V gene encodes CDR1 SGHRS and CDR2 YFSETQ. The DNA of the CDR3 is TGCGCCAGCAGCTTGGGGGACAGGGAGGTTAATGAAAAACTGTTTTTT. Amino acid sequence: CASSLGDREVNEKLFF. The full variable domain, completed using reference TRBV5-1 and TRBJ1-4, is KAGVTQTPRYLIKTRGQQVTLSCSPISGHRSVSWYQQTPGQGLQFLFEYFSETQRNKGNFPGRFSGRQFSNSRSEMNVSTLELGDSALYLCASSLGDREVNEKLFFGSGTQLSVL.

This chain links TRBV18 with TRBJ2-3; D might be TRBD2 (5 bases). V dropped 3 bases and J dropped 4 bases, with 8 bases sitting between them. CDR3 length: 13 residues. From germline, CDR1 is KGHSH and CDR2 LQKENI. The CDR3: CASSPLASDTQYF. The CDR3 DNA reads as TGTGCCAGCTCACCCCTAGCTTCAGATACGCAGTATTTT.

The rearrangement uses TRBV27 and TRBJ1-2; perhaps TRBD1 as D (5 bases). CDR1 is MNHEY, CDR2 SMNVEV, per germline (reference sequence). Trimming took 3 bases from V and 8 from J, leaving 16 bases between them. There are 14 residues in the CDR3. The CDR3 spells CASSFAQGGHGYTF. CDR3 coding DNA: TGTGCCAGCAGTTTCGCCCAGGGAGGTCACGGCTACACCTTC.

The chain uses TRBV19 and TRBJ1-1; a weak D match, TRBD1 (5 bases). V was trimmed by 1 base and J by 3 bases, leaving 9 bases between them. The germline V gene has CDR1 LNHDA and CDR2 SQIVND (reference sequence). The CDR3 totals 14 residues. CDR3 in DNA: TGTGCCAGTAGTATAGGCAGGGCGTACACTGAAGCTTTCTTT. It is translated as CASSIGRAYTEAFF.

A single count supports this clone. The J gene is TRBJ1-2, the V gene TRBV5-1, with D perhaps TRBD1 (6 bases). The CDR3 totals 16 residues. Germline lookup yields CDR1 SGHRS and CDR2 YFSETQ. V was shortened by 4 bases and J by 0 bases, with 16 bases between the two germline ends. Written as DNA, the CDR3 is TGCGCCAGCAGCCAAGGACAGACCGCTGCTAACTATGGCTACACCTTC. It encodes CASSQGQTAANYGYTF.

The V and J genes are TRBV3-1 (or the pseudogene TRBV3-2) and TRBJ1-1; D remains unclear. CDR3 length: 13 amino acids. Trimming left V 4 bases short and J 6 bases short, with 12 bases between. Per germline, CDR1 LGHDT and CDR2 YNNKEL (reference sequence). In DNA, the CDR3 is TGTGCCAGCAGCCCTGGCCGTCCCGCTGAAGCTTTCTTT. Its protein product is CASSPGRPAEAFF.

This clone was counted between two and nine times. The chain recombines TRBV28 with TRBJ1-2; D not resolved. The CDR3 is 15 amino acids. Germline-derived CDR1 and CDR2 are MDHEN and SYDVKM. V lost 10 bases to trimming and J lost 4 bases, with 22 bases between them. DNA of the CDR3: TGTGCCACCGGGAGAAGTCACAGCGATCTCTATGGCTACACCTTC. As protein: CATGRSHSDLYGYTF.

The J gene is TRBJ2-1, the V gene TRBV7-8; 10 nucleotides agree with TRBD2. The germline CDR1 and CDR2 sequences are SGHVS and FQNEAQ. J gave up 0 bases and V 1 base, and 15 bases lay outside the gene matches. The CDR3 is 21 amino acids. DNA for the CDR3: TGTGCCAGCAGCTTAGAGGGGGGGTGGGCTAGCGGGGGACTCTCCTACAATGAGCAGTTCTTC. Amino acid sequence: CASSLEGGWASGGLSYNEQFF.

The V gene is TRBV29-1, the J gene TRBJ1-2; 8 nucleotides agree with TRBD1. The V gene's germline CDR1 is SQVTM and CDR2 ANQGSEA. Trimming took 3 bases from V and 1 from J; bases not matched to a gene: 4. This CDR3 spans 14 amino acids. The chain's CDR3 is CSVEGGQGNYGYTF. The CDR3, as DNA: TGCAGCGTTGAGGGTGGACAGGGTAACTATGGCTACACCTTC.

The V and J genes are TRBV28 and TRBJ2-7; 9 nucleotides align to TRBD2. The V and J ends lost 6 bases and 0 bases, in that order; junction bases with no gene match: 6. The CDR3 covers 15 residues. Germline V CDR1 and CDR2: MDHEN, SYDVKM. CDR3 DNA sequence: TGTGCCAGCAGCGTGACTAGCGGAAGCTCCTACGAGCAGTACTTC. Encoded protein: CASSVTSGSSYEQYF.

The genes are TRBV11-2 and TRBJ2-3; D is undetermined. This CDR3 region has 15 residues. V lost 1 base, J lost 2 bases, and 10 bases lay in between. In germline, CDR1 is SGHAT, CDR2 FQNNGV. In nucleotides, the CDR3 is TGTGCCAGCAGCTTAGGGCGGCAGTCCACAGATACGCAGTATTTT. As protein: CASSLGRQSTDTQYF.

The V gene is TRBV30, the J gene TRBJ1-2, with a weak D call TRBD1 (5 bases). The germline V gene has CDR1 GTSNPN and CDR2 SVGIG (reference sequence). Trimming took 0 bases from V and 6 from J, leaving 11 bases between them. The CDR3 is made up of 13 amino acids. The CDR3 coding sequence is TGTGCCTGGAGTGTCCGTCAGGACAATGGCTACACCTTC. It codes for CAWSVRQDNGYTF.

The CDR3 here is CASSIRGGTDTQYF. The CDR3 nucleotides read TGTGCCAGTAGTATTCGGGGAGGCACAGATACGCAGTATTTT. This chain links TRBV19 with TRBJ2-3, with D tentatively TRBD2 (5 bases). V was cut by 3 bases and J by 1 base, with 8 bases left in between. This CDR3 has 14 amino acids. CDR1 LNHDA and CDR2 SQIVND come from the germline V gene (reference sequence).

This rearrangement joins TRBV7-9 to TRBJ1-5, with TRBD1 matching over 7 bases. J gave up 7 bases and V 0 bases, and 6 bases lay outside the gene matches. The length of the CDR3 is 15 residues. The germline CDR1 and CDR2 sequences are SEHNR and FQNEAQ (reference sequence). The CDR3 sequence: CASSLADRVKQPQHF. The DNA for the CDR3 is TGTGCCAGCAGCTTAGCCGACAGGGTTAAACAGCCCCAGCATTTT.

The chain couples TRBV2 to TRBJ1-2, with 9 nucleotides matching TRBD1. Trimming took 6 bases from V and 7 from J; bases not matched to a gene: 9. From germline, CDR1 is SNHLY and CDR2 FYNNEI. The CDR3 covers 14 residues. CDR3 sequence: CASRLTTGGLGYTF. The CDR3 DNA reads as TGTGCCAGCAGACTTACCACAGGGGGCCTTGGCTACACCTTC. Complete variable domain (other parts from reference TRBV2 and TRBJ1-2): EPEVTQTPSHQVTQMGQEVILRCVPISNHLYFYWYRQILGQKVEFLVSFYNNEISEKSEIFDDQFSVERPDGSNFTLKIRSTKLEDSAMYFCASRLTTGGLGYTFGSGTRLTVV.

V is TRBV4-1 and J is TRBJ1-4; 9 bases are a match to TRBD1. Germline V gives CDR1 MGHRA, CDR2 YSYEKL. CDR3 size: 15 residues. After removal of 1 base from V and 7 bases from J, the junction contained 4 bases not matched to a gene. The CDR3 nucleotides read TGCGCCAGCAGCCAAGTCGGGACAGGGAGTGAAAAACTGTTTTTT. It translates to CASSQVGTGSEKLFF.

The chain joins TRBV19 to TRBJ1-5, with D maybe TRBD1 (6 bases). CDR1 and CDR2 from the germline V gene are LNHDA and SQIVND (reference sequence). CDR3 size: 14 residues. Deletions cut 4 bases from V and 5 bases from J, with 12 bases between. This chain's CDR3 is CASSRMTGDQPQHF. CDR3 bases: TGTGCCAGTAGTAGGATGACAGGAGATCAGCCCCAGCATTTT. Variable domain in full (rest from reference TRBV19 and TRBJ1-5): DGGITQSPKYLFRKEGQNVTLSCEQNLNHDAMYWYRQDPGQGLRLIYYSQIVNDFQKGDIAEGYSVSREKKESFPLTVTSAQKNPTAFYLCASSRMTGDQPQHFGDGTRLSIL.

The CDR3 nucleotides are TGTGCCAGCAAGGGAGGTGGGGCCAACGTCCTGACTTTC. Its protein is CASKGGGANVLTF. The chain employs TRBV6-5 and TRBJ2-6, with a weak D call TRBD2 (6 bases). Trimming removed 7 bases at V and 3 bases at J, with 7 bases between. The CDR3 totals 13 residues. Germline-derived CDR1 and CDR2 are MNHEY and SVGAGI.

This chain uses TRBV28 with TRBJ2-3; TRBD1 matches at 8 bases. Germline V lookup: CDR1 MDHEN, CDR2 SYDVKM. This CDR3 is 14 amino acids long. The junction had 9 bases not matched to a gene; V was cut back by 8 bases and J by 5 bases. CDR3 in DNA: TGTGCCAGCGGGACAGGCCTCTCACAAGATACGCAGTATTTT. Encoded protein: CASGTGLSQDTQYF.

The rearrangement links TRBV7-3 to TRBJ2-3; D uncertain. This CDR3 is 15 amino acids long. V lost 0 bases and J lost 2, with 9 bases in between. Germline-derived CDR1 and CDR2 are SGHTA and FQGTGA. The CDR3 bases are TGTGCCAGCAGCTTAACTGGCGGATCCACAGATACGCAGTATTTT. This sequence encodes CASSLTGGSTDTQYF. Full variable domain (outside the CDR3, taken from reference TRBV7-3 and TRBJ2-3): GAGVSQTPSNKVTEKGKYVELRCDPISGHTALYWYRQSLGQGPEFLIYFQGTGAADDSGLPNDRFFAVRPEGSVSTLKIQRTERGDSAVYLCASSLTGGSTDTQYFGPGTRLTVL.

The CDR3 reads CASTPGVSYEQYF. The CDR3 DNA reads TGTGCCAGCACCCCAGGGGTAAGCTACGAGCAGTACTTC. J is TRBJ2-7 and V is TRBV6-5; tentative D call: TRBD1 (6 bases). The germline CDR1 and CDR2 sequences are MNHEY and SVGAGI. Trimming stripped 7 bases from V and 3 bases from J, with 13 bases between. CDR3 size: 13 residues.

This chain joins TRBV11-2 and TRBJ2-7; 9 bases map to TRBD1. Trimming took 6 bases from V and 4 from J; bases not matched to a gene: 10. The CDR3 totals 15 residues. CDR1 and CDR2 (germline): SGHAT, FQNNGV. The CDR3 sequence: CASSPYGTGPYEQYF. In nucleotides, the CDR3 is TGTGCCAGCAGTCCTTACGGGACAGGGCCGTACGAGCAGTACTTC.

This rearrangement joins TRBV25-1 to TRBJ2-1; possibly TRBD2 for D (5 bases). Trimming left V 3 bases short and J 6 bases short, with 18 bases between. This CDR3 spans 16 amino acids. Germline values: CDR1 MGHDK, CDR2 SYGVNS. CDR3 in amino acids: CASSESRGRGSNEQFF. The CDR3 DNA reads as TGTGCCAGCAGTGAGTCGCGAGGGCGCGGATCCAATGAGCAGTTCTTC. Variable domain in full (rest from reference TRBV25-1 and TRBJ2-1): EADIYQTPRYLVIGTGKKITLECSQTMGHDKMYWYQQDPGMELHLIHYSYGVNSTEKGDLSSESTVSRIRTEHFPLTLESARPSHTSQYLCASSESRGRGSNEQFFGPGTRLTVL.

CDR3 protein: CAWSQYMHSNQPQHF. The DNA of the CDR3 is TGTGCCTGGAGTCAGTATATGCATAGCAATCAGCCCCAGCATTTT. V is TRBV30 and J is TRBJ1-5; D not certain. From germline, CDR1 is GTSNPN and CDR2 SVGIG (reference sequence). V was shortened by 2 bases and J by 0 bases, with 11 bases between the two germline ends. This CDR3 spans 15 amino acids.

J is TRBJ2-7 and V is TRBV25-1; D gene uncertain. Germline CDR1 and CDR2: MGHDK and SYGVNS. Trimming shortened V by 4 bases and J by 5 bases, and 6 bases separated the two germline ends. The CDR3 is 11 amino acids. For the CDR3, the DNA is TGTGCCAGCAGTGTGTACAACGAGCAGTACTTC. Translating it yields CASSVYNEQYF.

V is TRBV20-1 and J is TRBJ1-2, with 7 nucleotides matching TRBD1. Trimming removed 3 bases from V and 4 bases from J; junction bases left unmatched: 8. The CDR3 length is 14 residues. Per the germline V gene, CDR1 is DFQATT and CDR2 is SNEGSKA (reference sequence). CDR3 protein: CSASFQGEGYGYTF. CDR3 coding DNA: TGCAGTGCTAGTTTCCAGGGGGAAGGCTATGGCTACACCTTC.

The chain joins TRBV11-2 to TRBJ2-7; D ambiguous. Per germline, CDR1 SGHAT and CDR2 FQNNGV. The CDR3 extends over 15 amino acids. Trimming pared 0 bases from V and 1 base from J, leaving 10 bases between. The DNA of the CDR3 is TGTGCCAGCAGCTTAGACGGGTACTCGTCCTACGAGCAGTACTTC. Translated: CASSLDGYSSYEQYF.

The chain employs TRBV29-1 and TRBJ2-7, with a weak D call TRBD1 (6 bases). CDR1 and CDR2 from the germline V gene are SQVTM and ANQGSEA. This CDR3 has 12 amino acids. V shed 5 bases and J shed 2 bases, with 10 bases lying between them. For the CDR3, the DNA is TGCAGCGTTCGAGACAGGACCTACGAGCAGTACTTC. Its translation is CSVRDRTYEQYF.

This rearrangement joins TRBV24-1 to TRBJ1-1; the D is unclear. V was shortened by 3 bases and J by 1 base, with 5 bases between the two germline ends. The germline gives CDR1 KGHDR, CDR2 SFDVKD. The CDR3 runs 13 residues. DNA for the CDR3: TGTGCCACCAGTGATACAGCGAACACTGAAGCTTTCTTT. The encoded protein is CATSDTANTEAFF.